Listed here are 14 T cell receptor beta chains from one sample, sequenced in a study of cytomegalovirus exposure and HLA in healthy donors. The PCR used 60 Vbeta and 13 Jbeta primers. The assay was immunoSEQ multiplex PCR, and TCRdb's table has in-frame clones only and misses some. The sample has around 140,000 clones, around 74% seen once; the top ten hold around 7.2%. The sample comprised PBMCs. Receptor source: a male donor in good health and CMV-seronegative.

This clone was seen just once. This chain links TRBV5-1 with TRBJ1-2; 10 bases align to TRBD1. The V gene end was trimmed by 4 bases and the J gene end by 5 bases; junction bases not matched to a gene: 8. CDR3 length equals 15 residues. CDR1 is SGHRS, CDR2 YFSETQ, per germline. CDR3 in DNA: TGCGCCAGCAGCGGGACAGGGGATCCCTTTTATGGCTACACCTTC. Its protein product is CASSGTGDPFYGYTF.

As concerns this clone: Compared with germline, one end of the junction differs, possibly owing to a read error. The rearrangement uses TRBV7-9 and TRBJ2-7; perhaps TRBD1 as D (5 bases). Germline CDR1 is SEHNR and CDR2 is FQNEAQ (reference sequence). The CDR3 length is 13 residues. The CDR3 loop reads CSSNQVGDNEQYF. The CDR3, as DNA: TGTTCCAGCAACCAAGTAGGGGATAACGAGCAGTACTTC. Supplemented by reference TRBV7-9 and TRBJ2-7, the full variable domain reads DTGVSQNPRHKITKRGQNVTFRCDPISEHNRLYWYRQTLGQGPEFLTYFQNEAQLEKSRLLSDRFSAERPKGSFSTLEIQRTEQGDSAMYLCSSNQVGDNEQYFGPGTRLTVT.

The V and J genes are TRBV14 and TRBJ2-3, with 9 positions matching TRBD1. The germline V gene has CDR1 SGHDN and CDR2 FVKESK. The V and J ends lost 4 bases and 10 bases, in that order; junction bases with no gene match: 9. The CDR3 totals 14 residues. CDR3 region: CASSPQTRTGAQYF. CDR3 DNA sequence: TGTGCCAGCAGCCCCCAGACCAGGACAGGGGCGCAGTATTTT.

This rearrangement joins TRBV7-2 to TRBJ1-4, with 7 nucleotides matching TRBD1. CDR1 SGHTA and CDR2 FQGNSA come from the germline V gene. The CDR3 consists of 12 residues. Trimming at V came to 4 bases and at J to 14 bases, leaving 7 bases not matched to a gene. Here the CDR3 DNA reads TGTGCCAGCAGCTCGGCGACAGGGTTGCTGTTTTTT. Translating gives CASSSATGLLFF.

V gene TRBV6-1 combines with J gene TRBJ1-5; 7 nucleotides line up with TRBD1. There are 14 residues in the CDR3. CDR1 and CDR2 from the germline V gene are MNHNS and SASEGT. The trim removed 7 bases at V and 3 bases at J, leaving 6 bases unmatched. The CDR3 coding sequence is TGTGCCAGCATGGGACAGACACTCAATCAGCCCCAGCATTTT. It yields the protein CASMGQTLNQPQHF.

This chain links TRBV28 with TRBJ1-5; TRBD1 aligns across 11 bases. This CDR3 region has 16 residues. Losses at the gene ends were 4 bases for V and 4 bases for J; bases not matched to a gene: 6. Germline CDR1 is MDHEN and CDR2 is SYDVKM. The CDR3 DNA follows: TGTGCCAGCAGTTATCCGGGACAGGGGGTTAATCAGCCCCAGCATTTT. Its protein is CASSYPGQGVNQPQHF.

In this sample, this clone turned up once. The chain carries TRBV2 and TRBJ2-1, with no clear D. CDR3 size: 13 residues. The V end lost 8 bases, the J end lost 0 bases, and 8 bases lay between the germline ends. Germline loops: CDR1 SNHLY, CDR2 FYNNEI. The chain's CDR3 is CASLPSSYNEQFF. The CDR3 bases are TGTGCCAGCCTTCCGAGCTCCTACAATGAGCAGTTCTTC.

The rearrangement uses TRBV6-5 and TRBJ2-3; tentatively, D is TRBD1 (6 bases). V shed 8 bases and J shed 0 bases, with 15 bases lying between them. Germline V CDR1 and CDR2: MNHEY, SVGAGI. There are 15 residues in the CDR3. The CDR3 reads CASRNTGTSTDTQYF. CDR3 DNA: TGTGCCAGCCGTAATACAGGGACCAGCACAGATACGCAGTATTTT.

This clone was seen a few times. The rearrangement joins TRBV10-2 to TRBJ2-1; 8 nucleotides align to TRBD2. Germline V gives CDR1 WSHSY, CDR2 SAAADI. This CDR3 has 15 residues. Trimming took 6 bases from V and 7 from J; bases not matched to a gene: 11. The CDR3 region has the DNA TGCGCCAGCAGCCCCCAGGGACTAGTATCGAATGAGCAGTTCTTC. This translates into CASSPQGLVSNEQFF.

The genes are TRBV11-3 and TRBJ2-3, with 8 nucleotides matching TRBD1. This CDR3 is 16 amino acids long. Germline-derived CDR1 and CDR2 are SGHNT and YENEEA. V was clipped by 0 bases and J by 5 bases; unmatched bases: 7. CDR3 residues: CASSLEWSGGEDTQYF. The CDR3, as DNA: TGTGCCAGCAGCTTAGAGTGGTCAGGGGGCGAAGATACGCAGTATTTT. Based on the CDR3 plus reference TRBV11-3 and TRBJ2-3, the full variable domain is EAGVVQSPRYKIIEKKQPVAFWCNPISGHNTLYWYLQNLGQGPELLIRYENEEAVDDSQLPKDRFSAERLKGVDSTLKIQPAELGDSAVYLCASSLEWSGGEDTQYFGPGTRLTVL.

This chain uses TRBV11-3 with TRBJ2-1, with 11 bases lining up with TRBD1. The junction had 8 bases not matched to a gene; V was cut back by 5 bases and J by 5 bases. Germline V gene lookup returns CDR1 SGHNT and CDR2 YENEEA. The CDR3 spans 16 residues. CDR3 loop: CASSPSGTGGNNEQFF. In nucleotides, the CDR3 is TGTGCCAGCAGCCCTAGCGGGACAGGGGGGAACAATGAGCAGTTCTTC.

The rearrangement links TRBV9 to TRBJ2-7; no firm D call. V was trimmed by 3 bases and J by 0 bases, leaving 10 bases between them. This CDR3 comprises 14 residues. Germline CDR1 is SGDLS and CDR2 is YYNGEE. The CDR3 DNA reads TGTGCCAGCAGCGCCCAGTTAAGCTCCTACGAGCAGTACTTC. As protein: CASSAQLSSYEQYF. Variable domain in full (rest from reference TRBV9 and TRBJ2-7): DSGVTQTPKHLITATGQRVTLRCSPRSGDLSVYWYQQSLDQGLQFLIQYYNGEERAKGNILERFSAQQFPDLHSELNLSSLELGDSALYFCASSAQLSSYEQYFGPGTRLTVT.

The V gene is TRBV28, the J gene TRBJ2-5; TRBD2 matches at 16 bases. The germline V gene encodes CDR1 MDHEN and CDR2 SYDVKM. Unmatched junction bases numbered 14, after V lost 6 bases and J lost 4 bases. The CDR3 is 19 residues long. CDR3 DNA: TGTGCCAGCAGCTCACCGCCGGGACTAGCGGGGGGGCCGAGAGAGACCCAGTACTTC. It is translated as CASSSPPGLAGGPRETQYF.

The chain employs TRBV6-6 and TRBJ2-1; 9 bases fit TRBD1. Looked up from germline, CDR1 is MNHNY and CDR2 is SVGAGI (reference sequence). The CDR3 consists of 15 residues. The V gene end was trimmed by 6 bases and the J gene end by 1 base; junction bases not matched to a gene: 4. CDR3 protein: CASRTGTGSYNEQFF. The DNA for the CDR3 is TGTGCCAGCAGGACCGGGACAGGGTCCTACAATGAGCAGTTCTTC.